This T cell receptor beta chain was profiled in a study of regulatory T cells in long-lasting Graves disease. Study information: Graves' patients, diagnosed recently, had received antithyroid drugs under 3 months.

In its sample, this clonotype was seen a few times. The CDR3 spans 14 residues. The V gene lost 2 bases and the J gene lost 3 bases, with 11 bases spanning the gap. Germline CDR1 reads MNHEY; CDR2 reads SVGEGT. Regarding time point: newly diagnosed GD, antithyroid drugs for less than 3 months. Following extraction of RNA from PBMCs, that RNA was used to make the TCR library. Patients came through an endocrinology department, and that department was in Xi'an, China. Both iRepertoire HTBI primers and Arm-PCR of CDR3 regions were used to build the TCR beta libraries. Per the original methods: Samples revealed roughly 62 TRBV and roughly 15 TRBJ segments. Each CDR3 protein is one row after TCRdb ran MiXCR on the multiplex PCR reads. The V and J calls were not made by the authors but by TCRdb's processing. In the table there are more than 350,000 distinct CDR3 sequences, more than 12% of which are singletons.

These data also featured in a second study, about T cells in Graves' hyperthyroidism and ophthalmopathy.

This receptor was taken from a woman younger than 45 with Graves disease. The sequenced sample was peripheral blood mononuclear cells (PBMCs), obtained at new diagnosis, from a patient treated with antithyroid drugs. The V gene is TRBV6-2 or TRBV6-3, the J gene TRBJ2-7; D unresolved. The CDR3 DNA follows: TGTGCCAGCAGTTACCATGGGATAATCTACGAGCAGTACTTC. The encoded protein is CASSYHGIIYEQYF.